This TCR beta chain was retrieved from a study of T cells in tuberculosis. Turning to the study itself: Sequenced TCRs come from CD1B-GMM tetramer-binding T cells.

Unmatched junction bases numbered 6, after V lost 4 bases and J lost 5 bases. CDR3 length equals 13 residues. CDR1 and CDR2 from the germline V gene are SQVTM and ANQGSEA. Study observations and caveats: Some low-affinity tetramer-binding T cells may be absent from this sample.

No alpha-beta pairing information exists for these sequences. This table comes from immunoSEQ multiplex PCR, and its TCRdb copy is limited to in-frame clones, with some not included. Here the sample spans about 88,000 clones, about nine tenths being singletons. Sorting used thawed, overnight-rested PBMC stained with anti-CD3, a viability dye and GMM-loaded CD1B tetramer. CD1B tetramers were loaded with Rhodococcus equi-derived C32 glucose monomycolate. About 94,000 tetramer-negative cells were sorted from each donor. The sequenced material came from CD1b-GMM tetramer-negative cells sorted from PBMCs. The chain combines TRBV29-1 with TRBJ1-2, with 8 bases that match TRBD1. The clonotype comes from an adult woman with latent tuberculosis. The chain's CDR3 is CSVGMTGAYGYTF. In DNA form, the CDR3 reads TGCAGCGTTGGGATGACAGGGGCTTATGGCTACACCTTC. The full variable domain, with the rest looked up from reference TRBV29-1 and TRBJ1-2, is SAVISQKPSRDICQRGTSLTIQCQVDSQVTMMFWYRQQPGQSLTLIATANQGSEATYESGFVIDKFPISRPNLTFSTLTVSNMSPEDSSIYLCSVGMTGAYGYTFGSGTRLTVV.